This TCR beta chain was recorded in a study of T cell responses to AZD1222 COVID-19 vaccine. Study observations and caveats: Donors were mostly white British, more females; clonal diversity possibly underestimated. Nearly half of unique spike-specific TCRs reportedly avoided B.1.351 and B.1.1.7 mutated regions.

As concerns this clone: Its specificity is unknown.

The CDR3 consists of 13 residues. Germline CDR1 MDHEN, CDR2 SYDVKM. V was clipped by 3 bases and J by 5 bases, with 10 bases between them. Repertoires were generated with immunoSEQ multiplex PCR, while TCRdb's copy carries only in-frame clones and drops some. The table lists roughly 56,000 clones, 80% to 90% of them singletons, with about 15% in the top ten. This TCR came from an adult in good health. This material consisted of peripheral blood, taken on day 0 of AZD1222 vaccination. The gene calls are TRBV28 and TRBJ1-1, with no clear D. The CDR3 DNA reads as TGTGCCAGCAGTTTTCAGTGGGAAACTGAAGCTTTCTTT. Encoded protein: CASSFQWETEAFF.